This TCR beta chain came from a study of blood T cells in healthy people across ages. Regarding this clonotype: Its target is not known.

A second PCR of 7 to 11 cycles used a sample-barcoded 5' primer and a J-beta primer mix. One entry per CDR3 protein results from TCRdb running MiXCR on the 5' RACE reads. The sample consists of 450,000 to 600,000 distinct CDR3 sequences, 25% to 35% of them appearing once. Study observations and caveats: More naive CD4+ cells and higher diversity were found in long-lived than in aged donors.

This sample also appeared in a second study, on T cells of mothers and their children. That study reports: Donors comprised three healthy Caucasian mothers plus their six children. In both related and unrelated pairs, TCR recombination output is shaped similarly by thymic selection.

The TCR sequence derives from a boy aged 2 to 9 in good health. Material for sequencing was blood.

For the CDR3, the DNA is TGTGCCAGCAGTTTCCGGGACAGGGGCCTCGAGCAGTACTTC. This codes for CASSFRDRGLEQYF. The chain carries TRBV6-2 or TRBV6-3 and TRBJ2-7; the match to TRBD1 covers 10 bases. The CDR3 sequence is 14 residues long. Germline-derived CDR1 and CDR2 are MNHEY and SVGEGT. V lost 4 bases and J lost 6; bases outside the gene matches: 6.